The source of this T cell receptor (beta chain) is a study of tumor-infiltrating lymphocytes in localized non-small cell lung cancer. Across the whole study: Some samples were collected after neoadjuvant chemotherapy; smokers, never-smokers and several histologies were included.

V was trimmed by 6 bases and J by 6 bases, leaving 8 bases between them. Germline-derived CDR1 and CDR2 are MNHNY and SVGAGI (reference sequence). The CDR3 runs to 11 residues. Clones were sequenced by immunoSEQ multiplex PCR, and TCRdb holds only the in-frame ones, with some missing. The sample has around 1,500 clones, approximately 37% seen once. With respect to this clone: The sample carries other DNA sequences with the same CDR3.

Sequenced input: uninvolved lung tissue not adjacent to the tumor. This clonotype was obtained from a human donor with non-small cell lung cancer. The V call is TRBV6-6, the J call TRBJ1-1, with D unresolved. The CDR3 DNA sequence: TGTGCCAGCAGCCCGGGGTCTGAAGCTTTCTTT. It codes for CASSPGSEAFF.